Listed below are T cell receptor beta chains from one sample, sequenced in a study of blood T cell repertoires in COVID-19. Sequenced by immunoSEQ multiplex PCR; TCRdb stores in-frame clones only, minus some. The table has tens of thousands of clones, approximately 79% seen once. Source material: peripheral blood. The receptors come from a human donor in a cohort sampled during active COVID-19. CDR3s include the opening cysteine and the closing phenylalanine or tryptophan. A D gene is named only where the DNA matches it firmly. Clone size is shown for a subset of rows, as once, few, many or a class of expanded clone.

j_gene,v_gene,abundance,d_gene,CDR3nt,CDR3aa
TRBJ1-2,TRBV4-3,-,-,TGCGCCAGCAGCAGGGGCTTAGGCGGCTACACCTTC,CASSRGLGGYTF
TRBJ2-1,TRBV24-1,medium-sized,TRBD2,TGTGCCACCAGTGAGCCCACTAGCGGGAGACAAAATGAGCAGTTCTTC,CATSEPTSGRQNEQFF
TRBJ2-1,TRBV6-5,-,TRBD1,TGTGCCAGCAGCCCGGGACAGGGTTTGAATGAGCAGTTCTTC,CASSPGQGLNEQFF
TRBJ2-7,TRBV30,-,TRBD2,TGTGCCTGGAGAATCTGGACTAGCGCCTCCTACGAGCAGTACTTC,CAWRIWTSASYEQYF
TRBJ2-3,TRBV2,few,-,TGTGCCAGTAGGCGGACAGAGCAGGATGGCACAGATACGCAGTATTTT,CASRRTEQDGTDTQYF
TRBJ2-1,TRBV7-6,-,-,TGTGCCAGCAGCTTTACAGAGACCTACAATGAGCAGTTCTTC,CASSFTETYNEQFF
TRBJ2-3,TRBV7-2,once,-,TGTGCCAGCAGCTTTTACGGGAGATGGGGCGATACGCAGTATTTT,CASSFYGRWGDTQYF
TRBJ2-1,TRBV18,-,TRBD2,TGTGCCAGCTCCCTACGACTGAGCGGGGATACTAACAATGAGCAGTTCTTC,CASSLRLSGDTNNEQFF
TRBJ2-7,TRBV11-2,-,-,TGTGCCAGCAGCACCGGCGGGGACCACGAGCAGTACTTC,CASSTGGDHEQYF
TRBJ1-6,TRBV7-6,-,TRBD1,TGTGCCAACCCAGGACAGGGAGTATGGAATTCACCCCTCCACTTT,CANPGQGVWNSPLHF
TRBJ2-4,TRBV7-9,-,-,TGTGCCAGCAGCTTCACCGGGACAACTAGAAACATTCAGTACTTC,CASSFTGTTRNIQYF
TRBJ1-5,TRBV12-3/TRBV12-4,few,-,TGTGCCAGCAGTCCCGGGAGCAATCAGCCCCAGCATTTT,CASSPGSNQPQHF
TRBJ1-5,TRBV6-5,-,TRBD1,TGTGCCAGCAGATGGGACAGGGTGAAGCCCCAGCATTTT,CASRWDRVKPQHF
TRBJ1-2,TRBV19,once,-,TGTGCCAGTAGTGAAAACTGGGAGGACGTTGGCACCTTC,CASSENWEDVGTF
TRBJ2-2,TRBV7-3,-,TRBD2,TGTGCCAGCAGCCCCGGGACTAGCGGGGGGATAACCGGGGAGCTGTTTTTT,CASSPGTSGGITGELFF
TRBJ2-4,TRBV21-1,-,-,TGTGCCAGCCCCGATCCGGGGGAACAGGCCAAAAACATTCAGTACTTC,CASPDPGEQAKNIQYF
TRBJ2-3,TRBV4-2,-,TRBD2,TGTGCCAGCAGCCAACGCCTAGCGGGGGGGCCCGCAGATACGCAGTATTTT,CASSQRLAGGPADTQYF
TRBJ1-2,TRBV29-1,-,-,TGCAGCGCCCGGTCGGGGAATAACTATGGCTACACCTTC,CSARSGNNYGYTF
TRBJ1-3,TRBV7-2,-,TRBD1,TGTGCCAGCAGATCCGGGACAGGGATAGGAAACACCATATATTTT,CASRSGTGIGNTIYF
TRBJ1-2,TRBV6-2/TRBV6-3,-,-,TGTGCCAGCAGTCCCCTCGGGGATGGCTACACCTTC,CASSPLGDGYTF
TRBJ1-5,TRBV7-9,-,TRBD1,TGTGCCAGCAGCCCCGGGACAGGGGGCGGAAGCAATCAGCCCCAGCATTTT,CASSPGTGGGSNQPQHF
TRBJ2-1,TRBV7-9,-,-,TGTGCCAGCAGCGACACTTACAATGAGCAGTTCTTC,CASSDTYNEQFF
TRBJ1-2,TRBV12-3/TRBV12-4,-,-,TGTGCCAGCAGCTCCGGGACAAAACGCTACACCTTC,CASSSGTKRYTF
TRBJ2-3,TRBV28,-,-,TGTGCCAGCAGCCCCGGGGCGGGACTCCTAAGTAGGGATACGCAGTATTTT,CASSPGAGLLSRDTQYF
TRBJ2-7,TRBV3-1/TRBV3-2,-,TRBD1,TGTGCCAGCAGCCGGGACAGGGGATACGAGCAGTACTTC,CASSRDRGYEQYF
TRBJ2-7,TRBV3-1/TRBV3-2,once,-,TGTGCCAGCAGCCAAGATTTCGGTACTAGCTCCTACGAGCAGTACTTC,CASSQDFGTSSYEQYF
TRBJ2-3,TRBV12-3/TRBV12-4,-,-,TGTGCCAGCAGTTTAAACGGGGATACGCAGTATTTT,CASSLNGDTQYF
TRBJ2-2,TRBV9,few,TRBD1,TGTGCCAGCAGCATCCCGTCCGGGACAGGGAACACCGGGGAGCTGTTTTTT,CASSIPSGTGNTGELFF
TRBJ1-5,TRBV15,-,-,TGTGCCACCAGCAGAGATCAAAATCAGCCCCAGCATTTT,CATSRDQNQPQHF
TRBJ2-7,TRBV11-2,-,-,TGTGCCAGCAGCTCCGACGGGGGGCTAGCGGCTTTCTACGAGCAGTACTTC,CASSSDGGLAAFYEQYF
TRBJ2-5,TRBV21-1,-,-,TGTGCCAGCAGCAAAACCCTAGCGGGAGGCGAGACCCAGTACTTC,CASSKTLAGGETQYF